The sequence of this TCR beta chain was determined in a study of cytomegalovirus exposure and HLA in healthy donors. About this clone itself: Its specificity is not known.

Germline-derived CDR1 and CDR2 are SGHNT and YENEEA. CDR3 length: 17 amino acids. Unmatched junction bases numbered 9, after V lost 1 base and J lost 9 bases. General study results and limits: There were some public TCRs occurring in many donors, but most TCR sequences were rare. Overall, approximately 180 TCR beta chains were annotated as cytomegalovirus-associated.

Method: immunoSEQ multiplex PCR; TCRdb's copy keeps in-frame clones and lacks some. Here the sample spans 150,000 to 180,000 clones, approximately 86% being singletons. V gene TRBV11-3 combines with J gene TRBJ2-1; 13 bases are shared with TRBD2. Sequenced input: PBMCs. The receptor's source is a man between 18 and 35 years old in good health and CMV-seropositive. CDR3 nucleotides: TGTGCCAGCAGCTTAGGGGTTGGGACTAGCGGGATGGGTGAGCAGTTCTTC. This sequence encodes CASSLGVGTSGMGEQFF.